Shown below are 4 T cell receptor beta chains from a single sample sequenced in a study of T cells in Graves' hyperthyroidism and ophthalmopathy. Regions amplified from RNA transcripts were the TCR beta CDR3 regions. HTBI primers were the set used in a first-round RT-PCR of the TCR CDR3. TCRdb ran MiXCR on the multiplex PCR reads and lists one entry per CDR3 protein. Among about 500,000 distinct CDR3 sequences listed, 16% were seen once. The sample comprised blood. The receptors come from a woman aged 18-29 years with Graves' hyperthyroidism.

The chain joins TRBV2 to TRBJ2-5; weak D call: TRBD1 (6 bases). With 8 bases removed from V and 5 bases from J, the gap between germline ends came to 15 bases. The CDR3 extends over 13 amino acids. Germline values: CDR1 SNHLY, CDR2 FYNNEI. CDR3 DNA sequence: TGTGCCAGCGAAACAGGGTGGCGGGAGACCCAGTACTTC. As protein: CASETGWRETQYF.

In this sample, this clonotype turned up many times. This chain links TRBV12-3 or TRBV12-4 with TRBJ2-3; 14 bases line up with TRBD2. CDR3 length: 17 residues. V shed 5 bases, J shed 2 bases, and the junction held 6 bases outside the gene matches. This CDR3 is CASSPWTSGGTTDTQYF. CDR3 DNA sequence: TGTGCCAGCAGTCCGTGGACTAGCGGGGGGACCACAGATACGCAGTATTTT.

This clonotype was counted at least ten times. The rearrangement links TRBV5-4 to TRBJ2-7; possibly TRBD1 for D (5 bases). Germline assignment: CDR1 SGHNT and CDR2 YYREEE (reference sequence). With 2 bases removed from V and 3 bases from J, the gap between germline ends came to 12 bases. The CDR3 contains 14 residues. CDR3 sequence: CASSLGQGFYEQYF. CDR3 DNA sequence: TGTGCCAGCAGCTTAGGGCAGGGCTTCTACGAGCAGTACTTC.

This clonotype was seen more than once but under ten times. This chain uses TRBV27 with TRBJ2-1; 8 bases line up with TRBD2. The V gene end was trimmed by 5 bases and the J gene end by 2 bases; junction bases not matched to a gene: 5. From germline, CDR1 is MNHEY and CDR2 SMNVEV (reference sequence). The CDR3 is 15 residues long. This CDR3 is CASSLAGGAYNEQFF. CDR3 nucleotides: TGTGCCAGCAGTCTGGCGGGAGGAGCCTACAATGAGCAGTTCTTC.